Each of the 5 T cell receptor beta chains below was sequenced from the same sample in a study of CD8+CD57+ T cells in acquired aplastic anemia. Patients sequenced had flow cytometry evidence of CD8+CD57+ cell expansion. Profiling of TCR beta VDJ combinations and CDR3 sequences used genomic DNA as template. TCRdb reprocessed the reads with MiXCR, giving one entry per CDR3 protein. The repertoire holds fewer than 200,000 distinct CDR3 sequences, 45% to 55% seen once, with about 1.2% in the top ten. The source material was sorted CD4+, CD8+, or CD8+CD57+ T cells (not recorded which) from PBMCs. The receptors were gathered from a human donor with aplastic anemia.

This clonotype was seen more than once but under ten times. The germline gene is not matched at one end of the junction; a read error may be the cause. The J gene is TRBJ2-7, the V gene TRBV7-8, with D tentatively TRBD2 (5 bases). CDR3 length: 11 residues. Germline loops: CDR1 SGHVS, CDR2 FQNEAQ. Here the CDR3 reads CASSSEDEQYF. The CDR3 bases are TGCGCCAGCAGCTCGGAGGACGAGCAGTACTTC. The full variable domain, its missing parts supplied by reference TRBV7-8 and TRBJ2-7, is GAGVSQSPRYKVAKRGQDVALRCDPISGHVSLFWYQQALGQGPEFLTYFQNEAQLDKSGLPSDRFFAERPEGSVSTLKIQRTQQEDSAVYLCASSSEDEQYFGPGTRLTVT.

The table lists this clonotype with many counts. CDR3 DNA sequence: TGTGCCAGCAGTGATCGAGGGGGTCCTCCTGGAAACACCATATATTTT. The encoded protein is CASSDRGGPPGNTIYF. The rearrangement joins TRBV6-1 to TRBJ1-3, with D possibly matching TRBD1 (6 bases). Germline lookup yields CDR1 MNHNS and CDR2 SASEGT. The CDR3 has 16 residues. Deletions cut 3 bases from V and 2 bases from J, with 14 bases between.

This clonotype was detected only a few times. This chain uses TRBV6-2 or TRBV6-3 with TRBJ1-1; TRBD1 might be the D (6 bases). CDR1 is MNHEY, CDR2 SVGEGT, per germline. The CDR3 sequence is 16 residues long. The V end lost 3 bases, the J end lost 1 base, and 15 bases lay between the germline ends. CDR3 in amino acids: CASSYGGQFANTEAFF. The CDR3, as DNA: TGTGCCAGCAGTTATGGTGGACAGTTCGCGAACACTGAAGCTTTCTTT.

A few counts support this clonotype. The junction differs from germline at one of its ends, possibly a read error. CDR3 in amino acids: CASGGSEPYEQHF. CDR3 bases: TGTGCCAGCGGGGGGTCAGAACCCTACGAGCAGCACTTC. The chain carries TRBV2 and TRBJ2-7, with D possibly being TRBD2 (6 bases). This CDR3 has 13 amino acids. Looked up from germline, CDR1 is SNHLY and CDR2 is FYNNEI.

The CDR3 bases are TGTGCCAGTAGTTCCGGGACAGGGGTACTATATGGCTACACCTTC. Amino acids: CASSSGTGVLYGYTF. The chain carries TRBV19 and TRBJ1-2; 10 bases are shared with TRBD1. V trimming: 5 bases; J trimming: 5 bases; junction bases outside the gene matches: 8. Germline CDR1 reads LNHDA; CDR2 reads SQIVND (reference sequence). The CDR3 is 15 residues long.